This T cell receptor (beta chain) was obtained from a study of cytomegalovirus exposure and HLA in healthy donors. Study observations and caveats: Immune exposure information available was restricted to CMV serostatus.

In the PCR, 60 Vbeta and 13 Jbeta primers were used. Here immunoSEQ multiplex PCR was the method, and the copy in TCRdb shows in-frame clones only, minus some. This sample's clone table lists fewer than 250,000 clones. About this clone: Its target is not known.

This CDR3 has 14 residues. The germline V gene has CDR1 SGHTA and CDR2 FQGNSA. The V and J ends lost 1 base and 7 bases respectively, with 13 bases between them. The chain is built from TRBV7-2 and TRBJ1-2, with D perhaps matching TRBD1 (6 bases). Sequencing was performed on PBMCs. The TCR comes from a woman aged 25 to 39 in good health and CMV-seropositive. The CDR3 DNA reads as TGTGCCAGCAGCTTAGACGCCAGGGGTGGTGGCTACACCTTC. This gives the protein CASSLDARGGGYTF.